These 8 T cell receptor beta chains came from one sample sequenced in a study of shared clonotypes between healthy human individuals (dated by TCRdb to 2018 to 2021). The method was the immunoSEQ multiplex PCR assay. TCRdb carries this immuneACCESS record with in-frame sequences only. Its versions omit some clonotypes, under half of them owing to an unresolved V gene in the studies checked, with the rest unexplained. The sample table records about 2,200,000 clones; 85% to 95% of these occur just once. The ten most abundant clones make up 1.5% to 2% of the sample. CD8 naive samples consisted of CD45RO-negative cells that were positively selected for CCR7, yielding a CD45RA+CCR7+ population without TemRA cells. Sequencing input: naive CD8+ T cells from PBMCs. Taken with the paper, the label for cell subset or site translates to: CD45RA+CCR7+. The receptors stem from a man in his late teens or twenties in good health. Some clones in this sample may be carry-over from other donors' samples.

This clone was seen once. The chain links TRBV28 to TRBJ1-1, with a tentative D call TRBD1 (6 bases). The CDR3 covers 14 residues. Deletions cut 3 bases from V and 5 bases from J, with 13 bases between. The germline CDR1 and CDR2 sequences are MDHEN and SYDVKM. CDR3 in amino acids: CASSLGGRRTEAFF. CDR3 nucleotide sequence: TGTGCCAGCAGTTTGGGGGGGCGGAGGACTGAAGCTTTCTTT.

The chain joins TRBV27 to TRBJ2-7; possibly TRBD1 for D (5 bases). Trimming shortened V by 6 bases and J by 1 base, and 16 bases separated the two germline ends. Germline V gene lookup returns CDR1 MNHEY and CDR2 SMNVEV (reference sequence). CDR3 length: 15 residues. CDR3 protein: CASRLTGYWSYEQYF. CDR3 DNA sequence: TGTGCCAGCAGGCTTACAGGTTACTGGTCCTACGAGCAGTACTTC.

The chain joins TRBV7-9 to TRBJ2-2; D is possibly TRBD1 (6 bases). The CDR3 spans 16 residues. The V end lost 4 bases, the J end lost 6 bases, and 18 bases lay between the germline ends. CDR1 SEHNR and CDR2 FQNEAQ come from the germline V gene (reference sequence). The CDR3 coding sequence is TGTGCCAGCAGCTCGGAACAGGGAGTGGCGTCCGGGGAGCTGTTTTTT. Translation gives CASSSEQGVASGELFF. Full variable domain (remainder filled in from reference TRBV7-9 and TRBJ2-2): DTGVSQNPRHKITKRGQNVTFRCDPISEHNRLYWYRQTLGQGPEFLTYFQNEAQLEKSRLLSDRFSAERPKGSFSTLEIQRTEQGDSAMYLCASSSEQGVASGELFFGEGSRLTVL.

V usage is TRBV2 and J usage is TRBJ2-5; the D is unclear. Germline-derived CDR1 and CDR2 are SNHLY and FYNNEI. This CDR3 is built from 17 residues. V was trimmed by 1 base and J by 1 base, leaving 16 bases between them. The CDR3 DNA reads TGTGCCAGCAGTGAAGGGAGTCAGCCCTTCGCCCAAGAGACCCAGTACTTC. It encodes CASSEGSQPFAQETQYF.

The CDR3 loop is CASSADRLGYGYTF. In DNA, the CDR3 is TGTGCCAGTAGTGCGGACAGACTGGGCTATGGCTACACCTTC. The rearrangement uses TRBV19 and TRBJ1-2; D perhaps matches TRBD1 (6 bases). Germline lookup yields CDR1 LNHDA and CDR2 SQIVND (reference sequence). This CDR3 is 14 amino acids long. V shed 5 bases and J shed 4 bases, with 14 bases lying between them.

The chain joins TRBV7-9 to TRBJ2-1; a weak D match, TRBD1 (5 bases). V was cut by 7 bases and J by 7 bases, with 11 bases left in between. The germline gives CDR1 SEHNR, CDR2 FQNEAQ (reference sequence). The CDR3 totals 12 residues. This CDR3 is CASTQGENEQFF. CDR3 sequence (DNA): TGTGCCAGCACTCAGGGTGAGAATGAGCAGTTCTTC.

V usage is TRBV7-6 and J usage is TRBJ2-1; 13 positions agree with TRBD2. Per germline, CDR1 SGHVS and CDR2 FNYEAQ. CDR3 length: 15 residues. V was pared by 6 bases and J by 10 bases, with 9 bases of the junction left unmatched. The CDR3 bases are TGTGCCAGCAGTTCCGGACTAGCGGGAGCGAGGGAGCAGTTCTTC. Translation: CASSSGLAGAREQFF.

This sequence joins TRBV28 and TRBJ2-5; D ambiguous. Germline loops: CDR1 MDHEN, CDR2 SYDVKM. V lost 5 bases, J lost 2 bases, and 12 bases lay in between. The CDR3 runs to 14 residues. The CDR3 is CASSPTSKQETQYF. In nucleotides, the CDR3 is TGTGCCAGCAGTCCGACGAGTAAACAAGAGACCCAGTACTTC.